A selection of T cell receptor beta chains follows, all from one sample in a study of T cell responses to AZD1222 COVID-19 vaccine. Profiling relied on immunoSEQ multiplex PCR, and the TCRdb table lists in-frame clones only, not all of them. The table shows 150,000 to 200,000 clones, with around 88% occurring only once. Material: peripheral blood, obtained on day 0 of AZD1222 vaccination. These receptors originate from an adult in good health. The conserved cysteine and the conserved F or W are not part of the CDR3 here. A D gene is named only where the DNA matches it firmly.

d_call	j_call	v_call	cdr3_aa
-	TRBJ1-1	TRBV4-1	ASSQDGRGNMNTEAF
TRBD1	TRBJ1-2	TRBV4-1	ASSQDAPWDRERGDGYT
TRBD2	TRBJ2-1	TRBV12-3/TRBV12-4	ASTASGTTMQF
TRBD1	TRBJ1-1	TRBV2	ASEKDRGNTEAF
-	TRBJ2-7	TRBV10-3	AISEPANYEQY
-	TRBJ1-2	TRBV5-1	ASSLAPTQRGYGYT
TRBD1	TRBJ1-2	TRBV19	ASLDRGMNYGYT
-	TRBJ1-2	TRBV28	ASSLLQGGYGYT
TRBD2	TRBJ2-3	TRBV4-3	ASSHLAGATDTQY
-	TRBJ2-7	TRBV5-1	ASSRGLAESSYEQY
-	TRBJ2-5	TRBV29-1	SMARFSGETQY
-	TRBJ2-7	TRBV30	AWSVPTGSSYEQY
-	TRBJ2-5	TRBV30	AWSVALRAPGEETQY
-	TRBJ1-6	TRBV25-1	ASRALSGLNSPLH
-	TRBJ1-4	TRBV9	ASSVVEGLLF
-	TRBJ2-5	TRBV18	ASSPLGTFQETQY
-	TRBJ1-2	TRBV18	ASSPIGERGYT
-	TRBJ1-1	TRBV19	ASSMAGVTEAF
-	TRBJ2-7	TRBV6-5	ASTVTYEQY
TRBD1	TRBJ2-7	TRBV9	ASSVGAGGYEQY
TRBD2	TRBJ2-7	TRBV10-1	ASSESTGGPEY
TRBD2	TRBJ2-5	TRBV5-3	ARSLLRRGDQETQY
-	TRBJ1-3	TRBV13	ASSLRGAGNTIY
TRBD1	TRBJ1-2	TRBV28	ASSLLAAGRGRGYGYT
-	TRBJ2-2	TRBV7-2	ASSLGPGELF
-	TRBJ1-5	TRBV21-1	ASSKVVGVTVNQPQH
-	TRBJ1-2	TRBV4-1	ASSQAGTLELGYT
-	TRBJ2-7	TRBV10-3	AISELEGVHEQY
-	TRBJ1-3	TRBV7-9	ASREGNGNTIY
TRBD1	TRBJ1-2	TRBV19	ASSIGGTGVYGYT
-	TRBJ1-1	TRBV5-1	ASSLGGRGNTEAF
-	TRBJ1-5	TRBV27	ASSPQGLLGQPQH
-	TRBJ1-1	TRBV5-1	ASSPFRDGEAF
TRBD1	TRBJ2-7	TRBV9	ASSVGQGMNEQY
-	TRBJ2-7	TRBV5-1	ASSLSITADEQY
-	TRBJ1-1	TRBV12-3/TRBV12-4	ASSSQQEAF
-	TRBJ1-5	TRBV27	ASSTGGGGNQPQH